These T cell receptor beta chains were read from a single sample in a study of sequential checkpoint blockade in melanoma. Data came from immunoSEQ multiplex PCR; TCRdb stores just in-frame clones and leaves some out. Of more than 10,000 clones in the sample, about 79% were seen once. Sample: CD8+ T cells sorted from blood (inferred from file names), taken from a patient given nivolumab and ipilimumab in sequence. The receptors derive from a human donor with melanoma. The CDR3 runs from the conserved cysteine through the conserved F or W. Each record gives: J gene, clone size, D gene, V gene, CDR3 DNA, CDR3 protein. The D gene is left open where the match is weak. Size is stated for part of the rows, as once, few or many counts, or as a class when the clone is expanded.

j_gene: TRBJ1-1; abundance: .; d_gene: .; v_gene: TRBV27; CDR3nt: TGTGCCAGCAGTACTCTACAGGGTTTGGTTACTGAAGCTTTCTTT; CDR3aa: CASSTLQGLVTEAFF
j_gene: TRBJ2-1; abundance: once; d_gene: .; v_gene: TRBV12-5; CDR3nt: TGTGCTAGTGGTTTGGCATCGGTGGACAATGAGCAGTTCTTC; CDR3aa: CASGLASVDNEQFF
j_gene: TRBJ2-1; abundance: .; d_gene: TRBD2; v_gene: TRBV7-2; CDR3nt: TGTGCCAGCAGCGACTCGGGACTAGCGGGGGGGTCCTACAATGAGCAGTTCTTC; CDR3aa: CASSDSGLAGGSYNEQFF
j_gene: TRBJ1-3; abundance: .; d_gene: TRBD1; v_gene: TRBV9; CDR3nt: TGTGCCAGCAGCGTATCGCAAGCGGGACAGGGGGGAGACACCATATATTTT; CDR3aa: CASSVSQAGQGGDTIYF
j_gene: TRBJ2-5; abundance: .; d_gene: .; v_gene: TRBV7-8; CDR3nt: TGTGCCAGCAGCTCCGGACTCATACCTTACCAAGAGACCCAGTACTTC; CDR3aa: CASSSGLIPYQETQYF
j_gene: TRBJ1-2; abundance: medium-sized; d_gene: .; v_gene: TRBV14; CDR3nt: TGTGCCAGCAGCCAAGGGACAGCCCTATTCGGCTACACCTTC; CDR3aa: CASSQGTALFGYTF
j_gene: TRBJ2-7; abundance: .; d_gene: .; v_gene: TRBV7-2; CDR3nt: TGTGCCAGCAGCTTAGTTACTTCCGGCGAGCAGTACTTC; CDR3aa: CASSLVTSGEQYF
j_gene: TRBJ1-3; abundance: .; d_gene: .; v_gene: TRBV4-1; CDR3nt: TGCGCCAGCAGCCTTAGCGGAGGATCTGGAAACACCATATATTTT; CDR3aa: CASSLSGGSGNTIYF
j_gene: TRBJ2-7; abundance: once; d_gene: .; v_gene: TRBV7-2; CDR3nt: TGTGCCAGCAGCTTAGAACCCAGGCTTTCCTACGAGCAGTACTTC; CDR3aa: CASSLEPRLSYEQYF
j_gene: TRBJ2-7; abundance: .; d_gene: TRBD1; v_gene: TRBV29-1; CDR3nt: TGCAGCGTTGAAGATGGACAGGGGGCTGCCTACGAGCAGTACTTC; CDR3aa: CSVEDGQGAAYEQYF
j_gene: TRBJ2-7; abundance: .; d_gene: .; v_gene: TRBV7-9; CDR3nt: TGTGCCAGCAGCTTAGCCAGGGCCTACGAGCAGTACTTC; CDR3aa: CASSLARAYEQYF
j_gene: TRBJ2-7; abundance: .; d_gene: .; v_gene: TRBV10-2; CDR3nt: TGCGCCAGCAGTGATCCCGGGAACCCATACGAGCAGTACTTC; CDR3aa: CASSDPGNPYEQYF
j_gene: TRBJ2-2; abundance: .; d_gene: TRBD2; v_gene: TRBV19; CDR3nt: TGTGCCAGTAGTATGACGGGGGGGCTCGGGGAGCTGTTTTTT; CDR3aa: CASSMTGGLGELFF
j_gene: TRBJ2-1; abundance: .; d_gene: TRBD2; v_gene: TRBV19; CDR3nt: TGTGCCAGTAGTATAGGCCCTAGCGGCCCTAGCTCCTACAATGAGCAGTTCTTC; CDR3aa: CASSIGPSGPSSYNEQFF
j_gene: TRBJ2-1; abundance: .; d_gene: TRBD2; v_gene: TRBV27; CDR3nt: TGTGCCAGCAGTCCGGGGTTCGCGGGAGCGTCCAATGAGCAGTTCTTC; CDR3aa: CASSPGFAGASNEQFF
j_gene: TRBJ2-6; abundance: .; d_gene: .; v_gene: TRBV9; CDR3nt: TGTGCCAGCAGTGACCGACAGGCCTCGGAGGGGGCCAACGTCCTGACTTTC; CDR3aa: CASSDRQASEGANVLTF
j_gene: TRBJ2-6; abundance: .; d_gene: .; v_gene: TRBV29-1; CDR3nt: TGCAGCGTTGAATCAGGGGACGGGGCCAACGTCCTGACTTTC; CDR3aa: CSVESGDGANVLTF